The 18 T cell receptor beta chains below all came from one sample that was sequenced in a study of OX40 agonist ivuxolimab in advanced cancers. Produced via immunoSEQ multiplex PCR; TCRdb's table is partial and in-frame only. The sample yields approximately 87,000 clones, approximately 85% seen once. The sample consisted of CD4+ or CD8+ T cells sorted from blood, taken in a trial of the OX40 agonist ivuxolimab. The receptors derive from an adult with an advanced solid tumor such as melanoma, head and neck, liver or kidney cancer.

The CDR3 bases are TGTGCCAGCAGTTCAAAACCCCCGGGACTAGCGGGGAGAGTCACAGATACGCAGTATTTT. Amino acids: CASSSKPPGLAGRVTDTQYF. The genes are TRBV28 and TRBJ2-3, with TRBD2 identical over 13 bases. Germline assignment: CDR1 MDHEN and CDR2 SYDVKM. The V and J ends lost 4 bases and 2 bases, in that order; junction bases with no gene match: 15. CDR3 length equals 20 residues.

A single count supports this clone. The CDR3 loop is CASSSRGSGLAYEQYF. The CDR3 DNA follows: TGTGCCAGTAGTAGCCGGGGCAGCGGCCTTGCCTACGAGCAGTACTTC. V is TRBV19 and J is TRBJ2-7, with D possibly being TRBD1 or TRBD2 (5 bases each). CDR1 is LNHDA and CDR2 is SQIVND in the germline V gene (reference sequence). The V and J ends lost 4 bases and 2 bases respectively, with 18 bases between them. CDR3 length equals 16 residues.

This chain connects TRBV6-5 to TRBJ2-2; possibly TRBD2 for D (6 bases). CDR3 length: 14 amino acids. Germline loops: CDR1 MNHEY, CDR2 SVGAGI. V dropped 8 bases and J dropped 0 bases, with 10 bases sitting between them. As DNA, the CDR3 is TGTGCCAGCTGGAGCGGGTCGAACACCGGGGAGCTGTTTTTT. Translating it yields CASWSGSNTGELFF.

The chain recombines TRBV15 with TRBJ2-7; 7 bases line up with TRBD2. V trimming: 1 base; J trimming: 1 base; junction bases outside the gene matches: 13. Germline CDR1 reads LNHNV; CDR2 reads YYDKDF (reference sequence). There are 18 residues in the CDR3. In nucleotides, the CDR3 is TGTGCCACCAGCAGAGGGACTAGAGGTCTTCGGGGGTCCTACGAGCAGTACTTC. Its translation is CATSRGTRGLRGSYEQYF.

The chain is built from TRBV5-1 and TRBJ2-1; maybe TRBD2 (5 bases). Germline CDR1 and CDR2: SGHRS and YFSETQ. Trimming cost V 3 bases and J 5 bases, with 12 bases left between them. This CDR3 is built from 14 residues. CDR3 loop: CASSSRAPDNEQFF. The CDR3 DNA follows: TGCGCCAGCAGCTCGCGGGCCCCCGACAATGAGCAGTTCTTC.

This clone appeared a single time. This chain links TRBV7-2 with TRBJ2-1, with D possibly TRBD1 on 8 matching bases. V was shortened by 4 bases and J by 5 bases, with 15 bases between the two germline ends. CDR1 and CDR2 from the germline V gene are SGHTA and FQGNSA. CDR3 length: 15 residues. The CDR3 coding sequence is TGTGCCAGCAGCTACCGGACAGGGAGGGACAATGAGCAGTTCTTC. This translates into CASSYRTGRDNEQFF.

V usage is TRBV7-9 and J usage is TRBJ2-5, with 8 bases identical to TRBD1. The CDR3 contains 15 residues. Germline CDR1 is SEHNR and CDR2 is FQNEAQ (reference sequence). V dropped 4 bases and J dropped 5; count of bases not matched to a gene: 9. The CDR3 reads CASSWTAGGGETQYF. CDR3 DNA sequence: TGTGCCAGCAGCTGGACCGCAGGGGGCGGGGAGACCCAGTACTTC.

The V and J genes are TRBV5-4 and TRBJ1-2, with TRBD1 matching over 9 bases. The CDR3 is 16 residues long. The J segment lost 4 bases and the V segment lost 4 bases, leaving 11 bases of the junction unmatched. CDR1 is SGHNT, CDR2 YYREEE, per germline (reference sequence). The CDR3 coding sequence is TGTGCCAGCAGCCGGAGTACAGGGGGCGGATTCTATGGCTACACCTTC. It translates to CASSRSTGGGFYGYTF.

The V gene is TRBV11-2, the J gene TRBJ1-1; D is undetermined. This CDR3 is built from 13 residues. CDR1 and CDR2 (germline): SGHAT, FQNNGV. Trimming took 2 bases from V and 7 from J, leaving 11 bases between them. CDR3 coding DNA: TGTGCCAGCAGCTTAACGGGGAACGGTGAAGCTTTCTTT. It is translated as CASSLTGNGEAFF.

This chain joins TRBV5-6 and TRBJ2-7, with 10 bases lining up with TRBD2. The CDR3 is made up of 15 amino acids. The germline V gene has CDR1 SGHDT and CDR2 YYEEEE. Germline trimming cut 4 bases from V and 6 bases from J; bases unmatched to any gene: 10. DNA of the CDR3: TGTGCCAGCAGCCACTGGACTAGCGGACAAATCGAGCAGTACTTC. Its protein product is CASSHWTSGQIEQYF.

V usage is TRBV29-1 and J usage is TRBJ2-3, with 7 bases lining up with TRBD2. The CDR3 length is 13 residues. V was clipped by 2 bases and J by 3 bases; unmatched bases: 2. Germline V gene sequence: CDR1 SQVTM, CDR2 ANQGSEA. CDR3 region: CSVEPGGTDTQYF. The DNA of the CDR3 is TGCAGCGTTGAACCCGGGGGGACAGATACGCAGTATTTT.

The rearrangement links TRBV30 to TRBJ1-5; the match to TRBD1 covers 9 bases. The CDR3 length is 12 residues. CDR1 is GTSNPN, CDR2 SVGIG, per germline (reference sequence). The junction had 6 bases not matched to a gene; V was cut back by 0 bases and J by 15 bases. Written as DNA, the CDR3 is TGTGCCTGGAGTGTCTTGGGACAGGGTTTGCATTTT. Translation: CAWSVLGQGLHF.

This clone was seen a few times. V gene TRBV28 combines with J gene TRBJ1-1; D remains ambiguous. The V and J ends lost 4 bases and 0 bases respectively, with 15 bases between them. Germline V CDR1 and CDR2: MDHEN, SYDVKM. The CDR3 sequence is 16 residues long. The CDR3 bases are TGTGCCAGCAGTTCCGTTGACCAGACGGTGAACACTGAAGCTTTCTTT. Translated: CASSSVDQTVNTEAFF.

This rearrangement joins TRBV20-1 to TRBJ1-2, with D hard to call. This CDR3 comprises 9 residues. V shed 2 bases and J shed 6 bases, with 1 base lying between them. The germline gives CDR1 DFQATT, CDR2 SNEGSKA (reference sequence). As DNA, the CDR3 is TGCAGTGCTAGACATGGCTACACCTTC. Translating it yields CSARHGYTF.

In DNA, the CDR3 is TGTGCCAGCAGCTTAAACGTCGGGCCCCAGCATTTT. Protein: CASSLNVGPQHF. The rearrangement links TRBV7-2 to TRBJ1-5; D is unresolved. CDR3 size: 12 residues. V was trimmed by 2 bases and J by 9 bases, leaving 8 bases between them. Looked up from germline, CDR1 is SGHTA and CDR2 is FQGNSA.

The CDR3 loop reads CASSLRPSEGYEQYF. DNA of the CDR3: TGTGCCAGCAGCTTGAGGCCCTCCGAGGGCTACGAGCAGTACTTC. This chain uses TRBV5-8 with TRBJ2-7, with D maybe TRBD2 (5 bases). V was cut by 1 base and J by 3 bases, with 14 bases left in between. Germline CDR1 reads SGHTS; CDR2 reads YDEGEE. The CDR3 covers 15 residues.

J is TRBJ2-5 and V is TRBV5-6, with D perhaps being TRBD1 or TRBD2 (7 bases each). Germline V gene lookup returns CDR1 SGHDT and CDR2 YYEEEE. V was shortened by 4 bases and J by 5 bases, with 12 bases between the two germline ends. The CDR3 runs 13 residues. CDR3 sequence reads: CASSRQGGETQYF. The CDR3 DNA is TGTGCCAGCAGCCGTCAGGGGGGGGAGACCCAGTACTTC.

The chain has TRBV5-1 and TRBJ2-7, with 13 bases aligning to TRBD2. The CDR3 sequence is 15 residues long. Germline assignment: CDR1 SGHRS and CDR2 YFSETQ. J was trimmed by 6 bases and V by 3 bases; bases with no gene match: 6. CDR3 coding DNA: TGCGCCAGCAGCTCCGAACTAGCGGGAGGGACCGAGCAGTACTTC. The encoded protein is CASSSELAGGTEQYF.